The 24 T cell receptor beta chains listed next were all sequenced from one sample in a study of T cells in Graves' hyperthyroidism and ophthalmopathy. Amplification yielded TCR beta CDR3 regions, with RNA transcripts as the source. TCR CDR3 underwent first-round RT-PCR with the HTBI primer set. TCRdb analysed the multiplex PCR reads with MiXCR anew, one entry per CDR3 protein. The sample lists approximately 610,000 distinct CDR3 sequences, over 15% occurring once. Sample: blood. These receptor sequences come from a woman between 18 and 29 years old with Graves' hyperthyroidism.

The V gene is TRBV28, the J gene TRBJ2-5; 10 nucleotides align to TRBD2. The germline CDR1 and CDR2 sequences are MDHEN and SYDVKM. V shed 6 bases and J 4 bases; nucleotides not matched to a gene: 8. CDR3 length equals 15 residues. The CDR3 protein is CASRGGAGGLETQYF. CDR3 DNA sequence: TGTGCCAGCAGGGGGGGAGCGGGAGGGTTAGAGACCCAGTACTTC.

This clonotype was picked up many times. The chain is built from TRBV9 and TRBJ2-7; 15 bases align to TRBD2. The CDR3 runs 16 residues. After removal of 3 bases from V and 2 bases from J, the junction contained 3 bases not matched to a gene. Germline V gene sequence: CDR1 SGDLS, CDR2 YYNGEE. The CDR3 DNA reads TGTGCCAGCAGCGGGGGACTAGCGGGAGGCACCTACGAGCAGTACTTC. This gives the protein CASSGGLAGGTYEQYF.

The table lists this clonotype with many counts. The CDR3 DNA is TGCAGTGCCCTTCGGGAGACCCAGTACTTC. Translated: CSALRETQYF. The V and J genes are TRBV20-1 and TRBJ2-5; D not resolved. This CDR3 comprises 10 residues. CDR1 is DFQATT, CDR2 SNEGSKA, per germline (reference sequence). V lost 6 bases and J 5 bases, leaving 7 bases between the germline ends.

CDR3 residues: CASSLRAGQYGYTF. The CDR3 DNA reads TGTGCCAGCAGTTTAAGGGCAGGGCAATATGGCTACACCTTC. The J gene is TRBJ1-2, the V gene TRBV27; D is perhaps TRBD1 (5 bases). V lost 2 bases and J lost 5, with 12 bases in between. From germline, CDR1 is MNHEY and CDR2 SMNVEV (reference sequence). The length of the CDR3 is 14 residues.

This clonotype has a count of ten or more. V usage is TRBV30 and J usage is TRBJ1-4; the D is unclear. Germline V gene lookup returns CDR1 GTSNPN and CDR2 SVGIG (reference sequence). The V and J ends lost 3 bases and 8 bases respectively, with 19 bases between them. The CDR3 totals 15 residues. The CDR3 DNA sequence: TGTGCCTGGAGCCACCCGCTAAGGGAGGGCGAAAAACTGTTTTTT. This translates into CAWSHPLREGEKLFF.

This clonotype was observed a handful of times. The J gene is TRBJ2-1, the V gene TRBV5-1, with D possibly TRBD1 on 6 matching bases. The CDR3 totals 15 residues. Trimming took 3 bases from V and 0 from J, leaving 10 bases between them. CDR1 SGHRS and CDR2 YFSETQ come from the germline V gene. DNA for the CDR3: TGCGCCAGCAGCTGGACAGTTAGCTCCTACAATGAGCAGTTCTTC. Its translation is CASSWTVSSYNEQFF.

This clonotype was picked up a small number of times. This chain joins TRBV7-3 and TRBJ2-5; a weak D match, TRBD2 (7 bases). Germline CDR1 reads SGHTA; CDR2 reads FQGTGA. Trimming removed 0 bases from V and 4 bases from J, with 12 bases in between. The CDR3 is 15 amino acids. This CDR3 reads CASSLTVGGAETQYF. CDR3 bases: TGTGCCAGCAGCTTAACGGTTGGGGGGGCAGAGACCCAGTACTTC. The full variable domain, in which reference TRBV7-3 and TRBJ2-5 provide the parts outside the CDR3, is GAGVSQTPSNKVTEKGKYVELRCDPISGHTALYWYRQSLGQGPEFLIYFQGTGAADDSGLPNDRFFAVRPEGSVSTLKIQRTERGDSAVYLCASSLTVGGAETQYFGPGTRLLVL.

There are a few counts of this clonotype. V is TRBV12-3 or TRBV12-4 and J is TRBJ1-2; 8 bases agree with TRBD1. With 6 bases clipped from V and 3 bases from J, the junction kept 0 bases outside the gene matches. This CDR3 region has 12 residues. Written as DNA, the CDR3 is TGTGCCAGCAGACAGGGGGACTATGGCTACACCTTC. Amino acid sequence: CASRQGDYGYTF.

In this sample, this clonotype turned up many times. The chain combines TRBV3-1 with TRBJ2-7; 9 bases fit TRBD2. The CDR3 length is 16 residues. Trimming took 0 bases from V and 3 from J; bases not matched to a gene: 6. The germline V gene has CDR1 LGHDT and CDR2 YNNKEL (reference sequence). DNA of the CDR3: TGTGCCAGCAGCCAAGATTCGGCTAGCGGGATCTACGAGCAGTACTTC. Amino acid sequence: CASSQDSASGIYEQYF.

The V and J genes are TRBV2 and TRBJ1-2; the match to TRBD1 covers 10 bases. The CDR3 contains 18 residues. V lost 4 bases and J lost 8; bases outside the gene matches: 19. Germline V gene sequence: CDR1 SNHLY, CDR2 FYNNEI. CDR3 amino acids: CASSGVLLERQGARGYTF. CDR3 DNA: TGTGCCAGCAGTGGAGTATTGCTCGAGCGACAGGGGGCGCGGGGCTACACCTTC. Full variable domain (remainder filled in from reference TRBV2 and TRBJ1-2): EPEVTQTPSHQVTQMGQEVILRCVPISNHLYFYWYRQILGQKVEFLVSFYNNEISEKSEIFDDQFSVERPDGSNFTLKIRSTKLEDSAMYFCASSGVLLERQGARGYTFGSGTRLTVV.

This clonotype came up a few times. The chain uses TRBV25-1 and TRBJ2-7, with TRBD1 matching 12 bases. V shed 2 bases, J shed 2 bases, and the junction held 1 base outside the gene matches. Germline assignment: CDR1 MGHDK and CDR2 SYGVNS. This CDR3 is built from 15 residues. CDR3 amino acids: CASSERDRGPYEQYF. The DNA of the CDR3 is TGTGCCAGCAGTGAACGGGACAGGGGGCCCTACGAGCAGTACTTC.

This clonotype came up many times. Here the CDR3 DNA reads TGCAGTGCTAGAGATCACGCGGGAAGGGCAGATACGCAGTATTTT. Its translation is CSARDHAGRADTQYF. This chain joins TRBV20-1 and TRBJ2-3, with D perhaps matching TRBD2 (6 bases). Germline CDR1 is DFQATT and CDR2 is SNEGSKA (reference sequence). The CDR3 extends over 15 amino acids. V was trimmed by 0 bases and J by 4 bases, leaving 14 bases between them.

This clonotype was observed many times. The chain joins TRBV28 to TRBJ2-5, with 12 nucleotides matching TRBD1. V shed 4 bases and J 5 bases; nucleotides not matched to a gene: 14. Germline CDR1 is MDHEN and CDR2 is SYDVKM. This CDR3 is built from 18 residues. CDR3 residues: CASSSNLPRDRGLETQYF. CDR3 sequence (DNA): TGTGCCAGCAGTTCAAACCTCCCCCGGGACAGGGGGCTGGAGACCCAGTACTTC.

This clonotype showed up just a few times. The CDR3 loop reads CASSFIGVRETYEQYF. CDR3 coding DNA: TGTGCCAGCAGTTTTATAGGGGTCCGGGAAACCTACGAGCAGTACTTC. The chain is built from TRBV27 and TRBJ2-7; D may correspond to TRBD1 or TRBD2 (5 bases each). Germline CDR1 reads MNHEY; CDR2 reads SMNVEV (reference sequence). V dropped 3 bases and J dropped 2 bases, with 17 bases sitting between them. This CDR3 region has 16 residues.

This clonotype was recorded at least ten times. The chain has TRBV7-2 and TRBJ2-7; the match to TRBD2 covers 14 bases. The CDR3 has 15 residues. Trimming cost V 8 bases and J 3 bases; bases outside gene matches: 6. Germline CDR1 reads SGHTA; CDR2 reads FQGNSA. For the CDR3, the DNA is TGTGCCAGCGGACTAGCGGGGGGCCAGGGCTACGAGCAGTACTTC. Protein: CASGLAGGQGYEQYF.

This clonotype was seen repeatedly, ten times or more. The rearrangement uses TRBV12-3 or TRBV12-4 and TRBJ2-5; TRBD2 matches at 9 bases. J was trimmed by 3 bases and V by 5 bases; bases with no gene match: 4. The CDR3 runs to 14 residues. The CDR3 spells CASSTPSGEETQYF. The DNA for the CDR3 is TGTGCCAGCAGTACACCTAGCGGGGAAGAGACCCAGTACTTC.

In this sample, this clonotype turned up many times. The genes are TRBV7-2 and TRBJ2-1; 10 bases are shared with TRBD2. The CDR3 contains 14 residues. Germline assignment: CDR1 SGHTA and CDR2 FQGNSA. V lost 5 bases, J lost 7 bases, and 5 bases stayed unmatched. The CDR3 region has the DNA TGTGCCAGCAGCCCCACTAGCGGGGCTAATGAGCAGTTCTTC. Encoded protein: CASSPTSGANEQFF. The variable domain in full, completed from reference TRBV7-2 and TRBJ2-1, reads GAGVSQSPSNKVTEKGKDVELRCDPISGHTALYWYRQSLGQGLEFLIYFQGNSAPDKSGLPSDRFSAERTGGSVSTLTIQRTQQEDSAVYLCASSPTSGANEQFFGPGTRLTVL.

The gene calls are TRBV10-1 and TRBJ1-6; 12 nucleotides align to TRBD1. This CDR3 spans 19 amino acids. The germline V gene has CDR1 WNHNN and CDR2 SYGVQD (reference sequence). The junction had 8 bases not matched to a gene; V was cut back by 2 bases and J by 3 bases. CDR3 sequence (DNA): TGCGCCAGCAGTGAGGTTGGGACAGGGGGCTACCGCTATAATTCACCCCTCCACTTT. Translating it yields CASSEVGTGGYRYNSPLHF.

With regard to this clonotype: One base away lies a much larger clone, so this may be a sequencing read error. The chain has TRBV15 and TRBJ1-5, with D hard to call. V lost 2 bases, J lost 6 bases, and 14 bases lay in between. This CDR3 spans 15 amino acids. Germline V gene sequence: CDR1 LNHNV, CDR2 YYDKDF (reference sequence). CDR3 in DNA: TGTGCCACCAGCAGATCCCTGGGTTTGAGTCAGCCCCAGCATTTT. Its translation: CATSRSLGLSQPQHF.

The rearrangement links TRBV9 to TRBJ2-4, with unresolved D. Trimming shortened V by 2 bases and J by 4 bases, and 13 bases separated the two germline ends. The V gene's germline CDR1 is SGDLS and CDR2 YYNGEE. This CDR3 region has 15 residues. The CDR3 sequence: CASSVSHSVKNIQYF. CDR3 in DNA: TGTGCCAGCAGCGTCTCGCACTCGGTTAAAAACATTCAGTACTTC.

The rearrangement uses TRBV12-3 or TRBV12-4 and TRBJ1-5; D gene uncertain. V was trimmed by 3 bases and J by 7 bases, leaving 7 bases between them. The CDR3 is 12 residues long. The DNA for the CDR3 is TGTGCCAGCAGTTTTACGGGACAGCCCCAGCATTTT. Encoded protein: CASSFTGQPQHF.

The CDR3 here is CASSFWGSPLHF. The CDR3, as DNA: TGTGCCAGCAGCTTTTGGGGGTCACCCCTCCACTTT. The rearrangement links TRBV13 to TRBJ1-6, with a weak D call TRBD1 (5 bases). The V end lost 3 bases, the J end lost 10 bases, and 7 bases lay between the germline ends. Per germline, CDR1 PRHDT and CDR2 FYEKMQ (reference sequence). The CDR3 totals 12 residues.

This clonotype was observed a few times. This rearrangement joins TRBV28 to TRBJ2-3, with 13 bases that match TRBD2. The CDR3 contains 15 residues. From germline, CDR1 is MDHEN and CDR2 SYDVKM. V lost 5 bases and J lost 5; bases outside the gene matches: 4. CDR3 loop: CASSGLAGVVDTQYF. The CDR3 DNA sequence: TGTGCCAGCAGTGGACTAGCGGGAGTGGTAGATACGCAGTATTTT.

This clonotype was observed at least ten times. Here the CDR3 reads CASSLARDEQFF. The CDR3 DNA reads TGTGCCAGCAGCTTAGCTAGGGATGAGCAGTTCTTC. The rearrangement uses TRBV7-9 and TRBJ2-1; no clear D. In germline, CDR1 is SEHNR, CDR2 FQNEAQ (reference sequence). Trimming took off 0 bases at V and 8 bases at J, with 5 bases between the two ends. The CDR3 spans 12 residues.